This entry lists 4 T cell receptor beta chains sequenced from one sample in a study of T cell changes during pregnancy in multiple sclerosis. Generated by immunoSEQ multiplex PCR, the TCRdb table keeps only in-frame clones and is missing some. The sample lists some 41,000 clones, about nine tenths occurring once. Material: CD4+ T cells from peripheral blood mononuclear cells, obtained in the first trimester of pregnancy. These receptors were obtained from a female donor with multiple sclerosis, enrolled in a pregnancy study.

The CDR3 spells CASARLPSDTQYF. Here the CDR3 DNA reads TGTGCCAGCGCGAGACTGCCGTCAGATACGCAGTATTTT. The chain combines TRBV6-5 with TRBJ2-3; no reliable D call. V was clipped by 8 bases and J by 4 bases, with 13 bases between them. The CDR3 runs to 13 residues. CDR1 is MNHEY, CDR2 SVGAGI, per germline.

The genes are TRBV5-1 and TRBJ1-5; the D gene is possibly TRBD1 (6 bases). Trimming left V 4 bases short and J 4 bases short, with 15 bases between. Germline CDR1 and CDR2: SGHRS and YFSETQ. There are 15 residues in the CDR3. DNA for the CDR3: TGCGCCAGCAGCCAAAGGGGGTCAAAAAATCAGCCCCAGCATTTT. Protein product: CASSQRGSKNQPQHF.

The CDR3 DNA is TGTGCCAGCAGGGAAACCCCTCGACAAGGACAGGCGGAGACCCAGTACTTC. Encoded protein: CASRETPRQGQAETQYF. The chain employs TRBV2 and TRBJ2-5, with 7 bases that match TRBD1. There are 17 residues in the CDR3. In germline, CDR1 is SNHLY, CDR2 FYNNEI. Germline trimming cut 6 bases from V and 5 bases from J; bases unmatched to any gene: 18.

The chain recombines TRBV19 with TRBJ1-2; 7 bases line up with TRBD1. The junction had 14 bases not matched to a gene; V was cut back by 9 bases and J by 1 base. Germline V gene data show CDR1 as LNHDA and CDR2 as SQIVND (reference sequence). The CDR3 is 16 residues long. CDR3 amino acids: CASHRATGTDNYGYTF. DNA for the CDR3: TGTGCCAGCCACCGGGCCACCGGGACAGATAACTATGGCTACACCTTC.